This passage covers 20 T cell receptor beta chains from one sample sequenced in a study of blood T cells in healthy people across ages. Together with a sample-barcoded 5' primer, a J-beta primer mix was included in a second PCR lasting about 6 to 11 cycles. Via MiXCR, TCRdb re-called the 5' RACE reads, giving one row per CDR3 protein. This table has 850,000 or so distinct CDR3 sequences, 29% appearing once. The specimen was blood. All receptors come from an elderly woman in good health.

This clonotype was seen repeatedly, ten times or more. The chain combines TRBV2 with TRBJ2-3, with TRBD1 matching 8 bases. V gave up 1 base and J gave up 0 bases; unmatched junction bases: 3. This CDR3 comprises 16 residues. CDR1 and CDR2 from the germline V gene are SNHLY and FYNNEI. The CDR3 is CASSEGQGASTDTQYF. CDR3 sequence (DNA): TGTGCCAGCAGTGAAGGCCAGGGGGCCAGCACAGATACGCAGTATTTT.

This clonotype was recorded many times. The chain has TRBV6-2 or TRBV6-3 and TRBJ1-1; 8 bases align to TRBD1. Losses at the gene ends were 6 bases for V and 4 bases for J; bases not matched to a gene: 4. The CDR3 runs to 13 residues. Germline CDR1 and CDR2: MNHEY and SVGEGT. The CDR3 is CASRRTGGTEAFF. CDR3 coding DNA: TGTGCCAGCAGACGAACAGGGGGCACTGAAGCTTTCTTT.

The sample holds a few counts of this clonotype. The chain carries TRBV7-2 and TRBJ2-4, with TRBD1 matching over 7 bases. The closer fit of TRBJ2-7 to the DNA end suggests the J call may be wrong. This CDR3 is built from 14 residues. The germline V gene encodes CDR1 SGHTA and CDR2 FQGNSA. This CDR3 reads CASSLAYRGREQYF. Written as DNA, the CDR3 is TGTGCCAGCAGCTTAGCGTATAGGGGGCGCGAGCAGTACTTC.

The rearrangement joins TRBV16 to TRBJ2-3, with D maybe TRBD1 (6 bases). CDR3 length: 15 residues. V was cut by 2 bases and J by 1 base, with 10 bases left in between. Germline V lookup: CDR1 KGHSY, CDR2 FQNENV. This CDR3 reads CASSQVGAGTDTQYF. The DNA of the CDR3 is TGTGCCAGCAGCCAAGTGGGGGCTGGCACAGATACGCAGTATTTT.

The rearrangement links TRBV5-1 to TRBJ2-2; D may be TRBD2 (6 bases). The CDR3 has 16 amino acids. The V gene's germline CDR1 is SGHRS and CDR2 YFSETQ. Trimming pared 3 bases from V and 7 bases from J, leaving 19 bases between. DNA for the CDR3: TGCGCCAGCAGCTCGGCGGGGCTAGCGATCGGCGGGGAGCTGTTTTTT. It translates to CASSSAGLAIGGELFF.

This chain links TRBV7-2 with TRBJ2-5; the D call may be TRBD1 or TRBD2 (6 bases each). The CDR3 consists of 14 residues. V lost 1 base and J lost 4, with 10 bases in between. Germline-derived CDR1 and CDR2 are SGHTA and FQGNSA. This CDR3 is CASSLEQGGETQYF. Here the CDR3 DNA reads TGTGCCAGCAGCTTAGAACAGGGAGGAGAGACCCAGTACTTC.

This clonotype was counted once. J is TRBJ1-2 and V is TRBV5-1; D gene ambiguous. The CDR3 contains 13 residues. Germline V gene lookup returns CDR1 SGHRS and CDR2 YFSETQ. Trimming removed 4 bases from V and 4 bases from J, with 11 bases in between. CDR3: CASSGSGGYGYTF. CDR3 coding DNA: TGCGCCAGCAGCGGATCAGGCGGCTATGGCTACACCTTC. The variable domain in full, with the rest retrieved from reference TRBV5-1 and TRBJ1-2, is KAGVTQTPRYLIKTRGQQVTLSCSPISGHRSVSWYQQTPGQGLQFLFEYFSETQRNKGNFPGRFSGRQFSNSRSEMNVSTLELGDSALYLCASSGSGGYGYTFGSGTRLTVV.

Only one count was recorded for this clonotype. The J gene is TRBJ1-2, the V gene TRBV4-3; D call uncertain. V lost 10 bases to trimming and J lost 7 bases, with 19 bases between them. This CDR3 is built from 13 residues. Germline loops: CDR1 LGHNA, CDR2 YSLEER. For the CDR3, the DNA is TGCGCCAACCGTGGCGGCTCATCTCCTGGCTACACCTTC. This gives the protein CANRGGSSPGYTF.

Regarding this clonotype: One end of the junction fails to match germline, which may point to a read error. The rearrangement joins TRBV4-3 to TRBJ1-4, with unresolved D. The germline V gene has CDR1 LGHNA and CDR2 YSLEER. The CDR3 consists of 16 residues. The chain's CDR3 is CASSEEAHPTRWKLFF. Written as DNA, the CDR3 is TGCGCCAGCAGCGAAGAGGCCCACCCGACCAGGTGGAAACTGTTTTTT.

The V and J genes are TRBV7-2 and TRBJ2-3; D gene ambiguous. Germline V lookup: CDR1 SGHTA, CDR2 FQGNSA. Between the trimmed V and J ends, which lost 2 bases and 4 bases, there was a span of 10 bases. CDR3 size: 14 residues. The CDR3 DNA reads TGTGCCAGCAGCTTATTCCAAGTTGCAGATACGCAGTATTTT. Protein sequence: CASSLFQVADTQYF.

This clonotype was picked up many times. The chain joins TRBV7-6 to TRBJ2-3; D gene ambiguous. This CDR3 contains 13 residues. Germline V CDR1 and CDR2: SGHVS, FNYEAQ. Between the trimmed V and J ends, which lost 4 bases and 5 bases, there was a span of 10 bases. The CDR3 loop is CASSSDRIDTQYF. The CDR3 DNA follows: TGTGCCAGCAGCTCCGACCGAATAGATACGCAGTATTTT.

Ten or more counts support this clonotype. This rearrangement joins TRBV2 to TRBJ1-5; a possible D gene is TRBD1 (6 bases). With 6 bases removed from V and 5 bases from J, the gap between germline ends came to 14 bases. The CDR3 extends over 14 amino acids. Germline CDR1 and CDR2: SNHLY and FYNNEI. CDR3 amino acids: CASRFRGLYQPQHF. CDR3 coding DNA: TGTGCCAGCAGGTTCCGGGGGCTGTATCAGCCCCAGCATTTT.

J is TRBJ2-7 and V is TRBV10-2; perhaps D is TRBD1 or TRBD2 (6 bases each). The CDR3 covers 12 residues. V was pared by 5 bases and J by 6 bases, with 11 bases between. Germline V gene sequence: CDR1 WSHSY, CDR2 SAAADI. CDR3 amino acids: CASSSSGAEQYF. The CDR3 DNA is TGCGCCAGCAGTAGCTCGGGGGCCGAGCAGTACTTC.

In the case of this clonotype: A read error is possible here, since a much larger clone lies one base away. This chain joins TRBV6-2 or TRBV6-3 and TRBJ2-1; 10 bases agree with TRBD2. The V gene's germline CDR1 is MNHEY and CDR2 SVGEGT. The CDR3 contains 15 residues. The CDR3 nucleotides are TGTGCCAGCAGTTATCAGCGGGGGGGCAGTTATGAGCGGTTCTTC. This encodes CASSYQRGGSYERFF.

This clonotype was seen at least ten times. The genes are TRBV7-9 and TRBJ2-6, with D perhaps TRBD1 or TRBD2 (6 bases each). CDR1 and CDR2 from the germline V gene are SEHNR and FQNEAQ (reference sequence). The CDR3 runs to 16 residues. The ends were cut back, 11 bases at V and 0 bases at J, with 17 bases in the middle. Here the CDR3 reads CAGTTGTFSGANVLTF. The CDR3, as DNA: TGTGCCGGGACAACAGGGACTTTCTCTGGGGCCAACGTCCTGACTTTC.

The chain recombines TRBV14 with TRBJ2-5; 7 bases fit TRBD1. The junction had 9 bases not matched to a gene; V was cut back by 4 bases and J by 13 bases. The germline CDR1 and CDR2 sequences are SGHDN and FVKESK. CDR3 length equals 12 residues. CDR3 nucleotide sequence: TGTGCCAGCAGCCCGACAGGGTACGAGCGGTACTTC. It specifies CASSPTGYERYF.

This clonotype was counted at least ten times. The chain recombines TRBV21-1 with TRBJ2-1; TRBD1, the table's D call, was not compared with the DNA. TRBV21-1 has pseudogene status. The CDR3 totals 17 residues. CDR3 sequence reads: CASSKVPQVTSYNEQFF. The DNA for the CDR3 is TGTGCCAGCAGCAAAGTCCCACAGGTGACATCCTACAATGAGCAGTTCTTC.

V gene TRBV30 combines with J gene TRBJ2-7; TRBD1 might be the D (5 bases). Trimming shortened V by 0 bases and J by 6 bases, and 9 bases separated the two germline ends. The CDR3 extends over 12 amino acids. Germline V gene lookup returns CDR1 GTSNPN and CDR2 SVGIG (reference sequence). The CDR3 sequence: CAWSVSRGEQYF. CDR3 bases: TGTGCCTGGAGTGTAAGTAGGGGCGAGCAGTACTTC.

This clonotype was seen a few times. This may be a read error: a much more frequent sequence differs by one nucleotide. This chain joins TRBV5-5 and TRBJ1-2, with D hard to call. The CDR3 length is 13 residues. The germline V and J ends were trimmed by 4 bases and 4 bases, with 11 bases remaining between them. In germline, CDR1 is SGHKS, CDR2 YYEKEE (reference sequence). The DNA for the CDR3 is TGTGCCAGCAGCAGGGATCTCAGCTATGGCTACACCTTC. Translating it yields CASSRDLSYGYTF.

This clonotype was seen a handful of times. The chain is built from TRBV3-1 and TRBJ1-1; tentatively, D is TRBD1 (5 bases). Germline CDR1 and CDR2: LGHDT and YNNKEL (reference sequence). V gave up 2 bases and J gave up 1 base, with 17 bases separating them. The CDR3 runs to 17 residues. The CDR3 sequence: CASSQWARGGENTEAFF. DNA for the CDR3: TGTGCCAGCAGCCAATGGGCAAGGGGAGGAGAGAACACTGAAGCTTTCTTT.